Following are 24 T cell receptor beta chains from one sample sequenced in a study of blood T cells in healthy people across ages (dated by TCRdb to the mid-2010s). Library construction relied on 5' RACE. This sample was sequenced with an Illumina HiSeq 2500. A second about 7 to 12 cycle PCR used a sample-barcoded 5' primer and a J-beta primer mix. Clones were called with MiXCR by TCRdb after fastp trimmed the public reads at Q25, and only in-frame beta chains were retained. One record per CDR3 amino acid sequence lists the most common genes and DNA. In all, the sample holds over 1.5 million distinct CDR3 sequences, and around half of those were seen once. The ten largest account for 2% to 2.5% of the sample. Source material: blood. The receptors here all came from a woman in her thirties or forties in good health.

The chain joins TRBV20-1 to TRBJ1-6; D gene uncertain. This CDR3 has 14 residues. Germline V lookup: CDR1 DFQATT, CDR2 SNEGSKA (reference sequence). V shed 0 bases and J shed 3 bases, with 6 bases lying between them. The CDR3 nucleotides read TGCAGTGCTAGAGAGCCTATCTATAATTCACCCCTCCACTTT. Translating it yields CSAREPIYNSPLHF.

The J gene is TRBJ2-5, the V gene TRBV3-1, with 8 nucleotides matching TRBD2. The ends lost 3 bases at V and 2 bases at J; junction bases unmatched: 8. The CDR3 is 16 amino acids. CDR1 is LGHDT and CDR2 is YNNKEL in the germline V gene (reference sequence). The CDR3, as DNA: TGTGCCAGCAGCCAGGGCCCACTAGCGGAACAAGAGACCCAGTACTTC. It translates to CASSQGPLAEQETQYF.

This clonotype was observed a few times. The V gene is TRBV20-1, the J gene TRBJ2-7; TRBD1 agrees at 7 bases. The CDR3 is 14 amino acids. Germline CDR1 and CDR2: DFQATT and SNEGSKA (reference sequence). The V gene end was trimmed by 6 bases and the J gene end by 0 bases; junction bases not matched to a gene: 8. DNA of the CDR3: TGCAGTGCCCTCGGACAGGTTTTCTCCTACGAGCAGTACTTC. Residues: CSALGQVFSYEQYF.

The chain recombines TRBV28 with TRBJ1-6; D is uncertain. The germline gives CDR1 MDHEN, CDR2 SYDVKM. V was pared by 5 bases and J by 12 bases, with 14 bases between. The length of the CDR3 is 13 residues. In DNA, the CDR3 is TGTGCCAGCAGTCCAGGACCGCCAGGACCCCTCCACTTT. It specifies CASSPGPPGPLHF.

The CDR3 loop is CASSQKDRGSYGYTF. The CDR3 DNA reads TGTGCCAGCAGCCAAAAGGACAGGGGATCCTATGGCTACACCTTC. The gene calls are TRBV3-1 and TRBJ1-2; TRBD1 agrees at 9 bases. V dropped 2 bases and J dropped 4; count of bases not matched to a gene: 5. This CDR3 has 15 amino acids. CDR1 is LGHDT, CDR2 YNNKEL, per germline (reference sequence).

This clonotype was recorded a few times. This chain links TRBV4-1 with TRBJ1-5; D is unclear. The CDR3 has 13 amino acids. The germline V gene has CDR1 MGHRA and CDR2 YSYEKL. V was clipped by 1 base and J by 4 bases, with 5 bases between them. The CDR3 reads CASSQAANQPQHF. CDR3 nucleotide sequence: TGCGCCAGCAGCCAAGCGGCAAATCAGCCCCAGCATTTT.

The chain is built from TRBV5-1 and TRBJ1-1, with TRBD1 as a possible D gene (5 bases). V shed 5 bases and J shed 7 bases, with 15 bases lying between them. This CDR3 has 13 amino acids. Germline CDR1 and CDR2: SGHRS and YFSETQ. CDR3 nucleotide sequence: TGCGCCAGCAGGCGGGACCCGGCGGGTGAAGCTTTCTTT. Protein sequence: CASRRDPAGEAFF.

The CDR3 DNA follows: TGCAGTGCTAGGGACAGGAAACCCGAAAAACTGTTTTTT. This sequence encodes CSARDRKPEKLFF. The chain has TRBV20-1 and TRBJ1-4; 7 bases map to TRBD1. Unmatched junction bases numbered 6, after V lost 3 bases and J lost 8 bases. Germline V gene sequence: CDR1 DFQATT, CDR2 SNEGSKA (reference sequence). This CDR3 is built from 13 residues.

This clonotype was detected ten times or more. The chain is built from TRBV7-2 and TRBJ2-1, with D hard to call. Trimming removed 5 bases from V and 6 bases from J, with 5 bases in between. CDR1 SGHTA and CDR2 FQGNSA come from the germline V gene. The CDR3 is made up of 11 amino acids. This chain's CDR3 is CASSPFNEQFF. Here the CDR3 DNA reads TGTGCCAGCAGCCCCTTCAATGAGCAGTTCTTC.

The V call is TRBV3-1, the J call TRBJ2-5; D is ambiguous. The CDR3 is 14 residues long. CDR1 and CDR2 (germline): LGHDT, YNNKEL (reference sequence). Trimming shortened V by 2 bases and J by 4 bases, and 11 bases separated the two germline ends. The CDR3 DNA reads TGTGCCAGCAGCCAAATCACACTTGGAGAGACCCAGTACTTC. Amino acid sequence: CASSQITLGETQYF.

The CDR3 DNA follows: TGTGCCAGCAGTCAATCGACAGGGGTCTCAAGCCTCTATGGCTACACCTTC. Protein sequence: CASSQSTGVSSLYGYTF. V usage is TRBV28 and J usage is TRBJ1-2; 8 bases match TRBD1. In germline, CDR1 is MDHEN, CDR2 SYDVKM. The ends lost 5 bases at V and 4 bases at J; junction bases unmatched: 15. The CDR3 length is 17 residues.

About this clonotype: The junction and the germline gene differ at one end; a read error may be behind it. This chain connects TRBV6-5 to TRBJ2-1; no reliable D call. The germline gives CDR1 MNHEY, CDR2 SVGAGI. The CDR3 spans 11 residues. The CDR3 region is CASSYQNGQFF. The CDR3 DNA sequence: TGTGCCAGCAGTTACCAAAATGGGCAGTTCTTC.

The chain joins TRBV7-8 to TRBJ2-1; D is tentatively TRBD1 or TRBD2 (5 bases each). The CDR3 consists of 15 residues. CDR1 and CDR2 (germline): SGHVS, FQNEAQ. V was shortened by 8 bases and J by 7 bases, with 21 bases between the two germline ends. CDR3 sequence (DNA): TGTGCCAGCGGTCGGGACCTCGATGCCCGAAATGAGCAGTTCTTC. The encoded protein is CASGRDLDARNEQFF.

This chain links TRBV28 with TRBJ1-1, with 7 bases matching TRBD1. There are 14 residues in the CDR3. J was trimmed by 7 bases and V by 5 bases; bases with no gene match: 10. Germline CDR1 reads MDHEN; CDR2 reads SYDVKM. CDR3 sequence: CASSDRDGVGEAFF. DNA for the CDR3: TGTGCCAGCAGTGACAGGGACGGAGTGGGTGAAGCTTTCTTT.

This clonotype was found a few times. CDR3 region: CASSLTGRAQETQYF. CDR3 sequence (DNA): TGTGCCAGCAGCTTAACGGGAAGGGCACAAGAGACCCAGTACTTC. V and J are TRBV7-3 and TRBJ2-5; D not resolved. CDR3 length: 15 amino acids. Trimming stripped 0 bases from V and 2 bases from J, with 10 bases between. In germline, CDR1 is SGHTA, CDR2 FQGTGA.

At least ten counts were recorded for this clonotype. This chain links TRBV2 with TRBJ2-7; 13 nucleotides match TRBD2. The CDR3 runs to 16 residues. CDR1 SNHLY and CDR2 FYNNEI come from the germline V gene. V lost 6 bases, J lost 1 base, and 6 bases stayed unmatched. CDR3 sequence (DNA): TGTGCCAGCAGCCTAGGGACTAGCGGGGTGTCCTACGAGCAGTACTTC. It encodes CASSLGTSGVSYEQYF.

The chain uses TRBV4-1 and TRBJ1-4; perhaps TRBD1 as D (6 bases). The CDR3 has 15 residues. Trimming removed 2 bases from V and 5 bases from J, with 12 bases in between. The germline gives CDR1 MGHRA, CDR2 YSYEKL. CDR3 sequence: CASSQSDRLNEKLFF. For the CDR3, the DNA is TGCGCCAGCAGCCAAAGCGACAGGCTGAATGAAAAACTGTTTTTT.

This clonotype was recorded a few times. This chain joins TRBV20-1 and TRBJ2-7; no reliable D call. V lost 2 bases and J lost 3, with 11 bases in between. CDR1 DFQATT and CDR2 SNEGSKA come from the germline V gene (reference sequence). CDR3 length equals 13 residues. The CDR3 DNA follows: TGCAGTGCTAGATTGTTGCTGGACTACGAGCAGTACTTC. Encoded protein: CSARLLLDYEQYF.

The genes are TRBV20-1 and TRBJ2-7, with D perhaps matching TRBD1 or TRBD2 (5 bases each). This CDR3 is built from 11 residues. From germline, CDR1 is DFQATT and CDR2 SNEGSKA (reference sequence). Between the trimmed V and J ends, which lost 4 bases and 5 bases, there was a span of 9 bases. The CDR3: CSAIGTNEQYF. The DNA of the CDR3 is TGCAGTGCTATCGGGACGAACGAGCAGTACTTC.

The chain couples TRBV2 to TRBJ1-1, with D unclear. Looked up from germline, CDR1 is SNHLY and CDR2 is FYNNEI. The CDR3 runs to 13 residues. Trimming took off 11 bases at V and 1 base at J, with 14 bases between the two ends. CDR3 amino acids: CAGTLYENTEAFF. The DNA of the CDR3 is TGTGCCGGCACTCTGTATGAGAACACTGAAGCTTTCTTT.

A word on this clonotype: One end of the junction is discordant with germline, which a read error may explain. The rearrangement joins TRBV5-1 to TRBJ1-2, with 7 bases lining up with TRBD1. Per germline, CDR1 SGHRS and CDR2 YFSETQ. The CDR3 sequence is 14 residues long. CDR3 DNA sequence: TGCACCAGCAGCTTCCCTGACAGGGCCTATGGCTACACCTTC. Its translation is CTSSFPDRAYGYTF. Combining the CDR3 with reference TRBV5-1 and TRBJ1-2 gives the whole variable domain KAGVTQTPRYLIKTRGQQVTLSCSPISGHRSVSWYQQTPGQGLQFLFEYFSETQRNKGNFPGRFSGRQFSNSRSEMNVSTLELGDSALYLCTSSFPDRAYGYTFGSGTRLTVV.

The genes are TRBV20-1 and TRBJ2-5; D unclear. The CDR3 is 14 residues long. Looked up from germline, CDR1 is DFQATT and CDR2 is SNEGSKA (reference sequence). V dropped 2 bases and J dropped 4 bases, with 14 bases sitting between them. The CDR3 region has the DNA TGCAGTGCTAGAACAACCCAATCGACAGAGACCCAGTACTTC. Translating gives CSARTTQSTETQYF.

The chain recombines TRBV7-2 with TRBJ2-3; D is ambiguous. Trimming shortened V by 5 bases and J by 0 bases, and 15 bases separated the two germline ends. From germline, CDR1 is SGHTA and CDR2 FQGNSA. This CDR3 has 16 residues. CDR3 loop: CASSRRPSGSTDTQYF. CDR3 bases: TGTGCCAGCAGCCGAAGACCCTCCGGCAGCACAGATACGCAGTATTTT.

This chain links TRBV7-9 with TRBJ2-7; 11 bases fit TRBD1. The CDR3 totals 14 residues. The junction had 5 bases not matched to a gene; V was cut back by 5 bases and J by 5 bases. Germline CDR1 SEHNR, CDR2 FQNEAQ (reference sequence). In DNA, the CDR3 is TGTGCCAGCAGCGGGACAGGGGGTAGAGACGAGCAGTACTTC. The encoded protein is CASSGTGGRDEQYF.